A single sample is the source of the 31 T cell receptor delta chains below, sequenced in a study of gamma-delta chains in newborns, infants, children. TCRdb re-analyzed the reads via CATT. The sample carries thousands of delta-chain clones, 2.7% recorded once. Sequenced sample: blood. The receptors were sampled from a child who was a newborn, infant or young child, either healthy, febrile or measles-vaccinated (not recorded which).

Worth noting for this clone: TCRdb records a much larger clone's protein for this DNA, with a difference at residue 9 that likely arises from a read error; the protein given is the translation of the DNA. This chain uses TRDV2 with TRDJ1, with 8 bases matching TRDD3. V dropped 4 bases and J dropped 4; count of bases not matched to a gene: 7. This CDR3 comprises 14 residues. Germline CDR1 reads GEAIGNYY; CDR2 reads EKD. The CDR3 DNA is TGTGCCTGTGAACCCCTGGGGGACATCGATAAACTCATCTTT. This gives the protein CACEPLGDIDKLIF.

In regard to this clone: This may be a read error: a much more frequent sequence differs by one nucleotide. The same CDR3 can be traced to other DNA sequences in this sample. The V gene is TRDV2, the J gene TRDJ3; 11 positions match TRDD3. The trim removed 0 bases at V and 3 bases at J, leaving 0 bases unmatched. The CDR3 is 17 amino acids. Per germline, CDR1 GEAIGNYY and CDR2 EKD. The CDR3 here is CACDTTGGYWDTRQMFF. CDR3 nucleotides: TGTGCCTGTGACACCACTGGGGGATACTGGGACACCCGACAGATGTTTTTC.

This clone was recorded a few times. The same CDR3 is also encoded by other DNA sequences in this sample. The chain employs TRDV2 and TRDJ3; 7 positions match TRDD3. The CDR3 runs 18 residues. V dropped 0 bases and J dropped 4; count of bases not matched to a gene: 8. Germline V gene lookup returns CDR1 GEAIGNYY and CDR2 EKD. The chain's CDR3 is CACDTGYASSWDTRQMFF. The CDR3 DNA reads TGTGCCTGTGACACCGGATACGCAAGCTCTTGGGACACCCGACAGATGTTTTTC.

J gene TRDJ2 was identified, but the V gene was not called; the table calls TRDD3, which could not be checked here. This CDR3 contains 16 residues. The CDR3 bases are TGTGCCTGTGACGGACTGGGGATCCTTTTGACAGCACAACTCTTCTTT. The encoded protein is CACDGLGILLTAQLFF.

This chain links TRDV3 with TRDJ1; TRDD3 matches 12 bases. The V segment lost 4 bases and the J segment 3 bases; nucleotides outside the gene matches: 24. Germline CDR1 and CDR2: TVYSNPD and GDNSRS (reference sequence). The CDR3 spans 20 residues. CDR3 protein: CASVPFHGTGGYRGSDKLIF. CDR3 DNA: TGTGCCTCCGTCCCCTTCCACGGGACTGGGGGATACAGGGGGTCCGATAAACTCATCTTT.

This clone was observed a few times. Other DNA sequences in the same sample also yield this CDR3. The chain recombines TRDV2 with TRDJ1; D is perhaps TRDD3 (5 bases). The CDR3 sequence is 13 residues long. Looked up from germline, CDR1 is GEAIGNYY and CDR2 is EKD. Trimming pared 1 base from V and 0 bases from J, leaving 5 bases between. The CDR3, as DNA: TGTGCCTGTGACACGGGATACACCGATAAACTCATCTTT. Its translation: CACDTGYTDKLIF.

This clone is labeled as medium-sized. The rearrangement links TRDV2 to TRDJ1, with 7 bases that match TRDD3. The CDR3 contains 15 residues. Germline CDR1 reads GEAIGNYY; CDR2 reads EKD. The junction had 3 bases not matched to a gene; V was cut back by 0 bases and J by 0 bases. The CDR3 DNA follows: TGTGCCTGTGACACCGCTGGGGGGTACACCGATAAACTCATCTTT. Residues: CACDTAGGYTDKLIF.

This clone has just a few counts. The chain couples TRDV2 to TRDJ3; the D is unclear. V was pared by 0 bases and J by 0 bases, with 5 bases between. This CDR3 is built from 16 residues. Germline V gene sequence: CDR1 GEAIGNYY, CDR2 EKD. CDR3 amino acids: CACDTWDSWDTRQMFF. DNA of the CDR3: TGTGCCTGTGACACCTGGGACTCCTGGGACACCCGACAGATGTTTTTC.

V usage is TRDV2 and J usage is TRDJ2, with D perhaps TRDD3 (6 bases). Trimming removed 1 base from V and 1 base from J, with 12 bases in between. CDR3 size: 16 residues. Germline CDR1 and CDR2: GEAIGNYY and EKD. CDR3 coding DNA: TGTGCCTGTGACACTGGGGGTCCCGTTTTGACAGCACAACTCTTCTTT. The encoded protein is CACDTGGPVLTAQLFF.

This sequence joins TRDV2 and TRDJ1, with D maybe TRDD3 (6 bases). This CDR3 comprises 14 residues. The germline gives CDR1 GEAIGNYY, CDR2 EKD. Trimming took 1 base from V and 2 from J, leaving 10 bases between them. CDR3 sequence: CACDTVLGTDKLIF. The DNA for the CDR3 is TGTGCCTGTGACACAGTCCTGGGGACCGATAAACTCATCTTT.

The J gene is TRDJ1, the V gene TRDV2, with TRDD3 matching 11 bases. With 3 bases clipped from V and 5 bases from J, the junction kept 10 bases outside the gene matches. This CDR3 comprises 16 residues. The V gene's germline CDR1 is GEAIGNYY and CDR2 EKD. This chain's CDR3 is CACDFVLGDRRDKLIF. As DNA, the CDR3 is TGTGCCTGTGACTTCGTACTGGGGGATAGGAGGGATAAACTCATCTTT.

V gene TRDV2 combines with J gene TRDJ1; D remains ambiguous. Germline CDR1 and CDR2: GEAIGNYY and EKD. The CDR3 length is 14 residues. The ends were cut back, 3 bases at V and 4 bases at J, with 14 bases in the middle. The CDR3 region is CACDSMGYYDKLIF. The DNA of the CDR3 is TGTGCCTGTGACTCAATGGGCTACTACGATAAACTCATCTTT.

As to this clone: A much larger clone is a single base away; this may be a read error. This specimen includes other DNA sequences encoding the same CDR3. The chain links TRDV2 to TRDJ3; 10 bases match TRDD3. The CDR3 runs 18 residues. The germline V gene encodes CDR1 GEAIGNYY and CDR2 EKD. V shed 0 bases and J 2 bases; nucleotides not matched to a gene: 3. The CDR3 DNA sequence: TGTGCCTGTGACACCGCCGGGGGATACGCCTGGGACACCCGACAGATGTTTTTC. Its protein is CACDTAGGYAWDTRQMFF.

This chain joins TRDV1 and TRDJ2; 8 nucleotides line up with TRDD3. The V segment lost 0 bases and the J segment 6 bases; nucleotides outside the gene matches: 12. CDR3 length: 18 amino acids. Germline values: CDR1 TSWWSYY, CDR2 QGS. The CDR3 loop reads CALGELRRLRGGSAQLFF. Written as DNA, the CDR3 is TGTGCTCTTGGGGAACTCAGAAGGCTACGTGGGGGATCAGCACAACTCTTCTTT.

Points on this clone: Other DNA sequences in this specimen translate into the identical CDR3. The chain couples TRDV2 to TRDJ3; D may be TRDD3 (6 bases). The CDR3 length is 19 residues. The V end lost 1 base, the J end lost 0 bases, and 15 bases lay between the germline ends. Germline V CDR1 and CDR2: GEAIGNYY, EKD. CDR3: CACDTVLGDNSWDTRQMFF. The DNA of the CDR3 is TGTGCCTGTGACACGGTACTGGGAGACAACTCCTGGGACACCCGACAGATGTTTTTC.

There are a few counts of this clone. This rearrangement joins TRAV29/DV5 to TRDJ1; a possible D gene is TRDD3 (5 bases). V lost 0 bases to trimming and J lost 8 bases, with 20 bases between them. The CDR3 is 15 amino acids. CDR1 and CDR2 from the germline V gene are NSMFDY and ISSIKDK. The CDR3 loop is CAASARLGRSPKLIF. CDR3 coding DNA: TGTGCAGCAAGCGCGCGGCTGGGCCGGTCCCCCAAACTCATCTTT. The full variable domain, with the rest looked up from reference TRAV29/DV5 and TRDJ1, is DQQVKQNSPSLSVQEGRISILNCDYTNSMFDYFLWYKKYPAEGPTFLISISSIKDKNEDGRFTVFLNKSAKHLSLHIVPSQPGDSAVYFCAASARLGRSPKLIFGKGTRVTVEP.

CDR3 region: CAFRVDPYWGILEKYTDKLIF. The CDR3, as DNA: TGTGCCTTTAGGGTTGATCCGTACTGGGGGATACTCGAGAAGTACACCGATAAACTCATCTTT. The chain employs TRDV3 and TRDJ1, with TRDD3 matching 12 bases. Germline V gives CDR1 TVYSNPD, CDR2 GDNSRS (reference sequence). The trim removed 0 bases at V and 0 bases at J, leaving 20 bases unmatched. This CDR3 spans 21 amino acids.

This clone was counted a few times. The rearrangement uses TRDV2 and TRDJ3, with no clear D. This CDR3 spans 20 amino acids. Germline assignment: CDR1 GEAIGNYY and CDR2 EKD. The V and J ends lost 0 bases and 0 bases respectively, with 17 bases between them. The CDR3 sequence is CACDTPEAPLSSWDTRQMFF. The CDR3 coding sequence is TGTGCCTGTGACACCCCCGAGGCACCATTAAGCTCCTGGGACACCCGACAGATGTTTTTC.

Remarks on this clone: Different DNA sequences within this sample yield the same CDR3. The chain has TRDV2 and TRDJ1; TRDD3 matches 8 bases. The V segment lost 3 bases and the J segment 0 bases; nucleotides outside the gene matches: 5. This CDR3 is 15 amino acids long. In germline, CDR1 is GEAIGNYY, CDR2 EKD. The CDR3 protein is CACDPLLGDTDKLIF. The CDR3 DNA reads TGTGCCTGTGACCCCTTACTGGGGGACACCGATAAACTCATCTTT.

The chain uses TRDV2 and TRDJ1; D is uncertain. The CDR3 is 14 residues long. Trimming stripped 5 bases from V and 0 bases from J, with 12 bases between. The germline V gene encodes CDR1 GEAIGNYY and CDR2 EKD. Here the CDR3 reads CACGVGAHTDKLIF. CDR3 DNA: TGTGCCTGTGGGGTAGGGGCTCACACCGATAAACTCATCTTT.

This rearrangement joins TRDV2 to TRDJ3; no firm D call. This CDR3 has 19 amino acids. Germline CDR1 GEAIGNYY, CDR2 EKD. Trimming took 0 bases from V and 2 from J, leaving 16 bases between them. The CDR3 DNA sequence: TGTGCCTGTGACACCGTTTACGCGGGGCCGACCTGGGACACCCGACAGATGTTTTTC. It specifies CACDTVYAGPTWDTRQMFF.

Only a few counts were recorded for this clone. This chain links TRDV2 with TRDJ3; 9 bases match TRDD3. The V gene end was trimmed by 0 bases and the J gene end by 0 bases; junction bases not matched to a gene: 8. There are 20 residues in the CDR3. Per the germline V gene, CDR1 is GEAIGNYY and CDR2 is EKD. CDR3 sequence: CACDTASGGFSSWDTRQMFF. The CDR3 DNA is TGTGCCTGTGACACCGCTTCTGGGGGATTCAGCTCCTGGGACACCCGACAGATGTTTTTC.

The CDR3 nucleotides read TGTGCCTGTGACCCAATTACTGGGGGAGAGACAGCACAACTCTTCTTT. It codes for CACDPITGGETAQLFF. The rearrangement uses TRDV2 and TRDJ2; 9 bases fit TRDD3. The V gene's germline CDR1 is GEAIGNYY and CDR2 EKD. This CDR3 comprises 16 residues. The V segment lost 3 bases and the J segment 4 bases; nucleotides outside the gene matches: 8.

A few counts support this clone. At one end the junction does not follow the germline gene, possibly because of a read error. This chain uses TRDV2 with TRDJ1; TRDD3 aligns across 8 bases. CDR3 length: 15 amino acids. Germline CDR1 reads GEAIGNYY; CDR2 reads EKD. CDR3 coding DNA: TGTGCCCGTGACACCGTACTGGGGGACACCGATAAACTCATCTTT. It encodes CARDTVLGDTDKLIF.

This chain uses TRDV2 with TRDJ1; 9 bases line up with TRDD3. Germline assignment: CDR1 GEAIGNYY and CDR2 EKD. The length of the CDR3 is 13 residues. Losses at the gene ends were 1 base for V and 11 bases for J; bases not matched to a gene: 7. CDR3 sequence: CACDTPGDTRLIF. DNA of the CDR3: TGTGCCTGTGACACTCCTGGGGATACGCGCCTCATCTTT.

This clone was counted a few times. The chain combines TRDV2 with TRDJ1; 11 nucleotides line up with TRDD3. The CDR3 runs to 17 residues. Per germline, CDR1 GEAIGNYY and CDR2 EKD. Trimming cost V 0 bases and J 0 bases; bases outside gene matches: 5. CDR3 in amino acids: CACDTVGGYAYTDKLIF. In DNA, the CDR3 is TGTGCCTGTGACACCGTTGGGGGATACGCGTACACCGATAAACTCATCTTT.

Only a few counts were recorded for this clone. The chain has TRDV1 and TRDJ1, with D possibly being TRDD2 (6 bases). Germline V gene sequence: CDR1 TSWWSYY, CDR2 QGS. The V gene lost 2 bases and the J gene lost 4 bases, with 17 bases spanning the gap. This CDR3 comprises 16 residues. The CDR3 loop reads CALGEYPTLLIDKLIF. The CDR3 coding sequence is TGTGCTCTTGGGGAATATCCTACTTTACTGATCGATAAACTCATCTTT.

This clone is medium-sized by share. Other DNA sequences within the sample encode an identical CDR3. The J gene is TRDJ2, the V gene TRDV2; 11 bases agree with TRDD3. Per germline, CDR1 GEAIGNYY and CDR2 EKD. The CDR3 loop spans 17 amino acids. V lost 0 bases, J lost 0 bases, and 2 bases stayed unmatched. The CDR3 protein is CACDTLGDTPLTAQLFF. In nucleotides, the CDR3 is TGTGCCTGTGACACCCTGGGGGATACCCCTTTGACAGCACAACTCTTCTTT.

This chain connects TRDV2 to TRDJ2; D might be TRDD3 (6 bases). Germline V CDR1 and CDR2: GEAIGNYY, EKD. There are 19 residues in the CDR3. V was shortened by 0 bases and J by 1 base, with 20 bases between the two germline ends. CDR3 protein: CACDTLWGSTPLLTAQLFF. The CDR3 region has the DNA TGTGCCTGTGACACCCTCTGGGGTTCGACCCCTCTTTTGACAGCACAACTCTTCTTT.

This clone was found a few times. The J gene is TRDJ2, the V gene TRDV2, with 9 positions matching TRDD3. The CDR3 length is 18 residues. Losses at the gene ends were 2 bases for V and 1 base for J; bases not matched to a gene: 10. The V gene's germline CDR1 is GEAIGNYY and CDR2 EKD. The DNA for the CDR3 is TGTGCCTGTGACAAAAAAAAAGTACTGGGGGATTTGACAGCACAACTCTTCTTT. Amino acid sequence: CACDKKKVLGDLTAQLFF.

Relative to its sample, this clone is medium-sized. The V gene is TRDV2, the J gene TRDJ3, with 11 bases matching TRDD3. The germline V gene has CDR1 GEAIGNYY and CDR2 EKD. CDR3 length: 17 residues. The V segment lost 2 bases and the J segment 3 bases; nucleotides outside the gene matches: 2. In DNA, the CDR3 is TGTGCCTGTGACAGTACTGGGGGATACTGGGACACCCGACAGATGTTTTTC. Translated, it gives CACDSTGGYWDTRQMFF.